This TCR beta chain was documented in a study of radiation and T cells in renal cell carcinoma. Germline CDR1 SGHTA, CDR2 FQGNSA. This CDR3 contains 15 residues. The V end was cut by 1 base, the J end by 9 bases, with 16 bases between. Generated by immunoSEQ multiplex PCR, the TCRdb table keeps only in-frame clones and is missing some. The sample contains about 10,000 clones, over 50% of which appear only once. As for treatment: treatment-naive control, cytoreductive nephrectomy. Controls were unirradiated tumors from treatment-naive cytoreductive nephrectomy patients. Study-wide findings and caveats: Compared with controls, irradiated tumors showed greater TCR clonality.

A remark on this clone: Its target is not known.

The rearrangement links TRBV7-2 to TRBJ1-5; maybe TRBD1 (5 bases). This receptor was taken from a man aged 35-49 years with renal cell carcinoma. The specimen comprised tumor tissue, sampled from a patient whose treatment was nephrectomy without radiotherapy. The CDR3 reads CASSLDRGSGLPQHF. The CDR3 coding sequence is TGTGCCAGCAGCTTAGATAGAGGATCAGGGCTGCCCCAGCATTTT.